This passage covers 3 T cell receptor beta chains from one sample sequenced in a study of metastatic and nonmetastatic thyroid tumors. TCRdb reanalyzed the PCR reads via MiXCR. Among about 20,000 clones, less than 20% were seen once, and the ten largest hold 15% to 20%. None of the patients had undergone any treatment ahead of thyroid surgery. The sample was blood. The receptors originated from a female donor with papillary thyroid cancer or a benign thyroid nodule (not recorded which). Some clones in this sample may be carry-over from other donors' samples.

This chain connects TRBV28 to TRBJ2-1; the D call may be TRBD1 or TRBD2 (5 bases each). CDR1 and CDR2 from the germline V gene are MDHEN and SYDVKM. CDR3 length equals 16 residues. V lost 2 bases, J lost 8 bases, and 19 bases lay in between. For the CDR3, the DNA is TGTGCCAGCAGTTTACTGTTCTTGGGGGTTTCGGATGAGCAGTTCTTC. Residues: CASSLLFLGVSDEQFF.

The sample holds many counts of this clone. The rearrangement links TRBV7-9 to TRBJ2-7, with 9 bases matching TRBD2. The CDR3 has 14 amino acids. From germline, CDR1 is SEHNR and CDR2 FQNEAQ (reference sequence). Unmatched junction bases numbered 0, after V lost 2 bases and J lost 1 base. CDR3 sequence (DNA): TGTGCCAGCAGCTTACTAGCGGGATCCTACGAGCAGTACTTC. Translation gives CASSLLAGSYEQYF.

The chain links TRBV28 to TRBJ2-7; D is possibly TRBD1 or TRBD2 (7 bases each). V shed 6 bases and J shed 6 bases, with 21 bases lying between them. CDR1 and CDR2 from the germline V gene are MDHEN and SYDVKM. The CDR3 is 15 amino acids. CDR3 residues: CASSLGARGGVEQYF. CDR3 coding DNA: TGTGCCAGCAGCTTGGGGGCCAGGGGGGGGGTCGAGCAGTACTTC.